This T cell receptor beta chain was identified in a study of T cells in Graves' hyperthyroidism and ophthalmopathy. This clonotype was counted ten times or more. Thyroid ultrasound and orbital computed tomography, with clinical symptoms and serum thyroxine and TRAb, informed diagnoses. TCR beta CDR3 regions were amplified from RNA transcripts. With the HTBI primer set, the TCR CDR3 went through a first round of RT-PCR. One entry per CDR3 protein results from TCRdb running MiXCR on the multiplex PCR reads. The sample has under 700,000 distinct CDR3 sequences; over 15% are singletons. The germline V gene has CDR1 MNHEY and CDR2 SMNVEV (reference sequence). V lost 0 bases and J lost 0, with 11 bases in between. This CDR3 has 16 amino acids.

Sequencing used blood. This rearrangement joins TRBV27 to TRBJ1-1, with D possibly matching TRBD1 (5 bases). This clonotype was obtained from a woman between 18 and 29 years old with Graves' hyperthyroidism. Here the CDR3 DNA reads TGTGCCAGCAGTTTATCAGGGACGAGCATGAACACTGAAGCTTTCTTT. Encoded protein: CASSLSGTSMNTEAFF.